This T cell receptor beta chain was recorded in a study of human T cells and chemical hapten exposure. Study outcomes and limitations: While controls formed fewer of them, expanded TCRs formed significantly more large CDR3 similarity clusters.

Trimming shortened V by 8 bases and J by 4 bases, and 19 bases separated the two germline ends. The germline CDR1 and CDR2 sequences are LNHDA and SQIVND (reference sequence). The CDR3 covers 15 residues. TCRdb redid the calling of the RACE reads with MiXCR, one entry per CDR3 protein. The profile shows over 35,000 distinct CDR3 sequences, roughly a tenth of them singletons. To note about this clonotype: The antigen remains unidentified.

Time point here: pre-sensitization, week 0. As to treatment: therapeutic diphenylcyclopropenone sensitization with weekly scalp DPC. Drawing of blood took place ahead of applying each patch test. Sample donors consisted of patients with alopecia, aged 18 to 70 years, who were suitable for DPC. This sequence joins TRBV19 and TRBJ2-3; maybe TRBD1 (5 bases). The clonotype was recovered from a man younger than 40 with alopecia areata. Some clones in this sample may be carry-over from other donors' samples. The sample was whole blood, taken in connection with sensitization to the hapten diphenylcyclopropenone (DPC). CDR3 coding DNA: TGTGCCAGTCGTGAAGACAGCTCTCAAGCAGATACGCAGTATTTT. It specifies CASREDSSQADTQYF.